These T cell receptor beta chains were read from a single sample in a study of cytomegalovirus exposure and HLA in healthy donors. Assay: immunoSEQ multiplex PCR; the TCRdb copy retains only in-frame clones and omits some. Here the sample spans about 190,000 clones, over 70% being singletons. The sequenced material came from PBMCs. The receptor set was obtained from a man in his forties in good health and CMV-seropositive. The CDR3 runs from the conserved cysteine through the conserved F or W. A D gene is named only where the DNA matches it firmly. A clone size is listed for some rows: how often the clone was seen (once, few, many), or a class if it is expanded.

size: -; V: TRBV4-2; D: TRBD2; J: TRBJ2-2; CDR3: CASSQEFSSGSLTGELFF; DNA: TGTGCCAGCAGCCAGGAATTTAGTAGCGGGAGTTTAACCGGGGAGCTGTTTTTT
size: -; V: TRBV14; D: TRBD2; J: TRBJ2-1; CDR3: CASSQEAGGYNEQFF; DNA: TGTGCCAGCAGCCAAGAAGCGGGAGGGTACAATGAGCAGTTCTTC
size: -; V: TRBV12-5; D: -; J: TRBJ2-3; CDR3: CASSRDWVADTQYF; DNA: TGTGCTAGTAGCAGGGACTGGGTAGCAGATACGCAGTATTTT
size: -; V: TRBV29-1; D: TRBD1; J: TRBJ2-1; CDR3: CSVPGQGLREQFF; DNA: TGCAGCGTCCCGGGACAGGGGCTCAGGGAGCAGTTCTTC
size: -; V: TRBV5-1; D: TRBD2; J: TRBJ2-7; CDR3: CASSLTGGGNHEQYF; DNA: TGCGCCAGCAGCTTGACGGGAGGGGGGAACCACGAGCAGTACTTC
size: -; V: TRBV9; D: -; J: TRBJ2-7; CDR3: CASSSRLGSYEQYF; DNA: TGTGCCAGCAGCTCTCGACTAGGCTCCTACGAGCAGTACTTC
size: once; V: TRBV13; D: -; J: TRBJ2-7; CDR3: CASSLGALGFYEQYF; DNA: TGTGCCAGCAGCTTAGGGGCGCTAGGTTTCTACGAGCAGTACTTC
size: once; V: TRBV7-9; D: TRBD1; J: TRBJ2-7; CDR3: CASSLGTGNYEQYF; DNA: TGTGCCAGCAGCCTGGGGACAGGAAACTACGAGCAGTACTTC
size: -; V: TRBV29-1; D: -; J: TRBJ1-5; CDR3: CSVGTGGGQPQHF; DNA: TGCAGCGTTGGTACGGGGGGTGGGCAGCCCCAGCATTTT
size: -; V: TRBV5-4; D: -; J: TRBJ1-1; CDR3: CASSLDGFEAFF; DNA: TGTGCCAGCAGCTTGGATGGCTTTGAAGCTTTCTTT
size: -; V: TRBV5-1; D: -; J: TRBJ2-2; CDR3: CASTGKSNTGELFF; DNA: TGCGCCAGCACAGGAAAGTCGAACACCGGGGAGCTGTTTTTT
size: -; V: TRBV6-1; D: -; J: TRBJ2-7; CDR3: CASSEQRSYEQYF; DNA: TGTGCCAGCAGTGAACAGCGGAGCTACGAGCAGTACTTC
size: -; V: TRBV4-1; D: TRBD1; J: TRBJ1-4; CDR3: CASSRDRLGLFF; DNA: TGCGCCAGCAGCCGGGACAGGTTAGGACTGTTTTTT
size: -; V: TRBV7-6; D: -; J: TRBJ2-3; CDR3: CASSLKQGLDTQYF; DNA: TGTGCCAGCAGCCTCAAACAGGGCTTGGATACGCAGTATTTT
size: -; V: TRBV6-1; D: -; J: TRBJ1-1; CDR3: CASSDGRAEAFF; DNA: TGTGCCAGCAGTGATGGGAGGGCTGAAGCTTTCTTT
size: -; V: TRBV5-6; D: -; J: TRBJ2-7; CDR3: CASRVGQGLSVQYF; DNA: TGTGCCAGCAGGGTGGGCCAGGGTTTGAGTGTGCAGTACTTC
size: -; V: TRBV28; D: -; J: TRBJ1-4; CDR3: CASSLVGGNEKLFF; DNA: TGTGCCAGCAGTTTAGTTGGAGGGAATGAAAAACTGTTTTTT
size: once; V: TRBV7-7; D: -; J: TRBJ2-1; CDR3: CASSLREGNYNEQFF; DNA: TGTGCTAGCAGCTTACGGGAAGGGAACTACAATGAGCAGTTCTTC
size: -; V: TRBV28; D: -; J: TRBJ1-5; CDR3: CASSLAGAGQPQHF; DNA: TGTGCCAGCAGTTTAGCGGGGGCCGGTCAGCCCCAGCATTTT
size: -; V: TRBV7-2; D: TRBD2; J: TRBJ2-1; CDR3: CATSLTSGSFNEQFF; DNA: TGTGCCACCTCTCTGACTAGCGGGAGTTTCAATGAGCAGTTCTTC
size: -; V: TRBV29-1; D: TRBD1; J: TRBJ1-1; CDR3: CSARGGQGGSEAFF; DNA: TGCAGCGCCCGGGGAGGACAGGGTGGGTCTGAAGCTTTCTTT
size: -; V: TRBV10-1; D: -; J: TRBJ2-1; CDR3: CASSDPLASPTGTNEQFF; DNA: TGCGCCAGCAGTGATCCTCTAGCGAGCCCCACTGGTACTAATGAGCAGTTCTTC
size: few; V: TRBV5-8; D: -; J: TRBJ2-3; CDR3: CASSFDTGADTQYF; DNA: TGTGCCAGCAGCTTCGATACAGGAGCAGATACGCAGTATTTT
size: once; V: TRBV18; D: -; J: TRBJ2-5; CDR3: CASSPPSGGSETQYF; DNA: TGTGCCAGCTCACCACCTTCGGGGGGCAGTGAGACCCAGTACTTC
size: -; V: TRBV6-5; D: TRBD2; J: TRBJ2-7; CDR3: CASSYSSGRSYEQYF; DNA: TGTGCCAGCAGTTACTCTAGCGGGAGGTCCTACGAGCAGTACTTC
size: -; V: TRBV5-1; D: -; J: TRBJ1-2; CDR3: CASSPPGQLPGNYTF; DNA: TGCGCCAGCAGCCCCCCAGGACAGCTGCCCGGGAACTACACCTTC
size: -; V: TRBV5-1; D: TRBD1; J: TRBJ1-1; CDR3: CASSSGQGASEAFF; DNA: TGCGCCAGCAGCTCCGGACAGGGGGCCTCTGAAGCTTTCTTT
size: -; V: TRBV6-1; D: -; J: TRBJ2-6; CDR3: CASRDSGANVLTF; DNA: TGTGCCAGCAGGGACAGCGGGGCCAACGTCCTGACTTTC
size: -; V: TRBV7-2; D: -; J: TRBJ1-3; CDR3: CASSLNGQLNTIYF; DNA: TGTGCCAGCAGCCTAAATGGACAGTTAAACACCATATATTTT
size: -; V: TRBV5-6; D: TRBD2; J: TRBJ2-2; CDR3: CASSSRGGGATGELFF; DNA: TGTGCCAGCAGCTCTCGCGGGGGGGGCGCGACCGGGGAGCTGTTTTTT
size: -; V: TRBV28; D: -; J: TRBJ1-5; CDR3: CASSIGGGRGPQHF; DNA: TGTGCCAGCAGTATCGGCGGCGGGCGCGGGCCCCAGCATTTT
size: -; V: TRBV6-5; D: -; J: TRBJ1-2; CDR3: CASSYRGGYTF; DNA: TGTGCCAGCAGTTACCGAGGCGGCTACACCTTC
size: -; V: TRBV21-1; D: -; J: TRBJ1-5; CDR3: CASSVTGGFAQPQHF; DNA: TGTGCCAGCAGCGTAACAGGGGGATTTGCTCAGCCCCAGCATTTT
size: -; V: TRBV6-5; D: -; J: TRBJ2-1; CDR3: CASSQTRTNEQFF; DNA: TGTGCCAGCAGTCAGACTAGAACCAATGAGCAGTTCTTC
size: once; V: TRBV11-1; D: TRBD1; J: TRBJ2-5; CDR3: CASSQDRVGETQYF; DNA: TGTGCCAGCAGCCAAGACAGGGTTGGGGAGACCCAGTACTTC
size: -; V: TRBV14; D: TRBD2; J: TRBJ2-3; CDR3: CASSPASGSYTDTQYF; DNA: TGTGCCAGCAGCCCCGCCAGCGGGAGTTATACAGATACGCAGTATTTT
size: -; V: TRBV30; D: TRBD2; J: TRBJ2-5; CDR3: CAWRAGTSGSGKETQYF; DNA: TGTGCCTGGAGAGCCGGGACTAGCGGGAGTGGGAAAGAGACCCAGTACTTC
size: -; V: TRBV7-2; D: -; J: TRBJ1-4; CDR3: CASSLVPPGNNEKLFF; DNA: TGTGCCAGCAGCTTAGTCCCCCCAGGGAATAATGAAAAACTGTTTTTT
size: -; V: TRBV5-1; D: -; J: TRBJ1-1; CDR3: CASSLGRGLTTEAFF; DNA: TGCGCCAGCAGCTTGGGGCGGGGGTTGACCACTGAAGCTTTCTTT
size: -; V: TRBV11-3; D: TRBD1; J: TRBJ1-1; CDR3: CASSSRQGDEAFF; DNA: TGTGCCAGCAGCTCCAGACAGGGGGATGAAGCTTTCTTT
size: -; V: TRBV7-9; D: TRBD1; J: TRBJ2-7; CDR3: CASSLARDSYEQYF; DNA: TGTGCCAGCAGCTTAGCCCGGGACAGCTACGAGCAGTACTTC
size: -; V: TRBV7-3; D: -; J: TRBJ2-7; CDR3: CASSLTADYSRRRVKGEQYF; DNA: TGTGCCAGCAGCTTAACTGCGGACTACTCCAGGAGGAGGGTAAAGGGGGAGCAGTACTTC
size: once; V: TRBV6-5; D: -; J: TRBJ2-1; CDR3: CASSYSTGAQTYEQFF; DNA: TGTGCCAGCAGTTACTCGACCGGAGCCCAGACCTATGAGCAGTTCTTC
size: -; V: TRBV30; D: -; J: TRBJ1-4; CDR3: CAWKAGGEKLFF; DNA: TGTGCCTGGAAGGCGGGAGGGGAAAAACTGTTTTTT
size: -; V: TRBV18; D: -; J: TRBJ2-1; CDR3: CASSYEGRGEQFF; DNA: TGTGCCAGCTCATACGAGGGGCGGGGTGAGCAGTTCTTC
size: many; V: TRBV10-3; D: -; J: TRBJ1-1; CDR3: CAISVELPNTEAFF; DNA: TGTGCCATCAGTGTCGAGCTCCCGAACACTGAAGCTTTCTTT
size: -; V: TRBV5-4; D: TRBD1; J: TRBJ1-2; CDR3: CASSLGQGPYGYTF; DNA: TGTGCCAGCAGCTTGGGACAGGGACCCTATGGCTACACCTTC
size: few; V: TRBV6-5; D: TRBD1; J: TRBJ1-2; CDR3: CASRTRTGGGGYTF; DNA: TGTGCCAGCAGGACCCGGACAGGGGGCGGTGGCTACACCTTC
size: -; V: TRBV5-5; D: -; J: TRBJ1-3; CDR3: CASSFSSGAGNTIYF; DNA: TGTGCCAGCAGCTTTAGTTCGGGAGCTGGAAACACCATATATTTT
size: -; V: TRBV28; D: -; J: TRBJ1-1; CDR3: CASRVSGVTEAFF; DNA: TGTGCCAGCAGGGTGTCAGGGGTCACTGAAGCTTTCTTT
size: few; V: TRBV6-6; D: TRBD1; J: TRBJ1-2; CDR3: CASSYGTDYGYTF; DNA: TGTGCCAGCAGTTACGGGACAGATTATGGCTACACCTTC
size: -; V: TRBV9; D: TRBD2; J: TRBJ2-1; CDR3: CASSARSGRLNNEQFF; DNA: TGTGCCAGCAGCGCCCGGAGCGGGAGGCTTAACAATGAGCAGTTCTTC
size: -; V: TRBV7-9; D: -; J: TRBJ1-4; CDR3: CASTPPGGLNEKLFF; DNA: TGTGCCAGCACCCCCCCGGGAGGGTTGAACGAAAAACTGTTTTTT
size: few; V: TRBV6-1; D: TRBD2; J: TRBJ2-7; CDR3: CASSDHGLAGGTYEQYF; DNA: TGTGCCAGCAGTGACCATGGACTAGCGGGAGGTACCTACGAGCAGTACTTC